These 21 T cell receptor beta chains originate from one sample sequenced in a study of cytomegalovirus exposure and HLA in healthy donors. Primers: 60 Vbeta forward and 13 Jbeta reverse. Sequencing used immunoSEQ multiplex PCR; TCRdb keeps in-frame clones, though not all of them. The repertoire consists of about 140,000 clones, with roughly 80% occurring once and the leading ten covering 8.8%. Specimen: PBMCs. These receptors all stem from a woman in her fifties or sixties in good health and CMV-seropositive.

The rearrangement uses TRBV27 and TRBJ1-6; D gene unclear. Trimming cost V 3 bases and J 1 base, with 13 bases left between them. Germline CDR1 is MNHEY and CDR2 is SMNVEV (reference sequence). CDR3 length equals 17 residues. CDR3 bases: TGTGCCAGCAGTTTGCTGGGCCCTTGGTCCTATAATTCACCCCTCCACTTT. Protein product: CASSLLGPWSYNSPLHF.

The chain couples TRBV10-1 to TRBJ1-1; possible D gene TRBD1, 6 bases. Germline CDR1 WNHNN, CDR2 SYGVQD (reference sequence). The CDR3 is 13 amino acids. The germline V and J ends were trimmed by 6 bases and 5 bases, with 13 bases remaining between them. DNA of the CDR3: TGCGCCAGCAGAAGAGGGGGGGGGACTGAAGCTTTCTTT. It is translated as CASRRGGGTEAFF.

The gene calls are TRBV30 and TRBJ2-2; 7 bases are shared with TRBD1. The length of the CDR3 is 15 residues. J was trimmed by 4 bases and V by 5 bases; bases with no gene match: 10. Germline CDR1 is GTSNPN and CDR2 is SVGIG (reference sequence). This chain's CDR3 is CAWAIMGQITGELFF. CDR3 coding DNA: TGTGCCTGGGCGATTATGGGACAGATCACCGGGGAGCTGTTTTTT.

The chain links TRBV7-2 to TRBJ2-5; 9 nucleotides line up with TRBD2. Germline-derived CDR1 and CDR2 are SGHTA and FQGNSA. Unmatched junction bases numbered 9, after V lost 5 bases and J lost 5 bases. This CDR3 is 15 amino acids long. The CDR3 is CASSRAGGPGETQYF. CDR3 bases: TGTGCCAGCAGCCGAGCGGGGGGCCCAGGGGAGACCCAGTACTTC. The variable domain in full, with the rest retrieved from reference TRBV7-2 and TRBJ2-5, is GAGVSQSPSNKVTEKGKDVELRCDPISGHTALYWYRQSLGQGLEFLIYFQGNSAPDKSGLPSDRFSAERTGGSVSTLTIQRTQQEDSAVYLCASSRAGGPGETQYFGPGTRLLVL.

CDR3 in amino acids: CSVEDWGGPTEKSPEQYF. For the CDR3, the DNA is TGCAGCGTTGAAGATTGGGGGGGTCCGACAGAAAAGAGCCCCGAGCAGTACTTC. This rearrangement joins TRBV29-1 to TRBJ2-7; 7 bases match TRBD2. CDR3 length equals 18 residues. Losses at the gene ends were 0 bases for V and 6 bases for J; bases not matched to a gene: 20. CDR1 is SQVTM and CDR2 is ANQGSEA in the germline V gene.

The chain employs TRBV30 and TRBJ2-7; 11 nucleotides line up with TRBD2. Losses at the gene ends were 4 bases for V and 4 bases for J; bases not matched to a gene: 3. Germline-derived CDR1 and CDR2 are GTSNPN and SVGIG (reference sequence). The CDR3 totals 13 residues. CDR3 residues: CAWTGLADYEQYF. The CDR3 region has the DNA TGTGCCTGGACGGGACTAGCGGATTACGAGCAGTACTTC.

The gene calls are TRBV9 and TRBJ2-2; unclear D gene. Germline loops: CDR1 SGDLS, CDR2 YYNGEE. The CDR3 extends over 14 amino acids. V lost 4 bases to trimming and J lost 1 base, with 8 bases between them. The CDR3 DNA follows: TGTGCCAGCAGCACGAGACTGAACACCGGGGAGCTGTTTTTT. Translation: CASSTRLNTGELFF.

The gene calls are TRBV4-3 and TRBJ1-2, with TRBD1 matching over 10 bases. Looked up from germline, CDR1 is LGHNA and CDR2 is YSLEER. The CDR3 is made up of 15 amino acids. V shed 5 bases, J shed 1 base, and the junction held 4 bases outside the gene matches. CDR3 coding DNA: TGCGCCAGCAGCGGCCGGGACAGGGGTAACTATGGCTACACCTTC. This sequence encodes CASSGRDRGNYGYTF.

A few counts support this clone. CDR3 amino acids: CASSGTGETNEKLFF. Written as DNA, the CDR3 is TGTGCCAGCAGCGGGACAGGGGAAACTAATGAAAAACTGTTTTTT. The chain carries TRBV4-2 and TRBJ1-4, with TRBD1 matching over 10 bases. With 5 bases clipped from V and 1 base from J, the junction kept 1 base outside the gene matches. The CDR3 spans 15 residues. The germline gives CDR1 LGHNA, CDR2 YNFKEQ.

V and J are TRBV7-9 and TRBJ1-2, with TRBD1 matching over 10 bases. Trimming at V came to 1 base and at J to 4 bases, leaving 6 bases not matched to a gene. Germline V CDR1 and CDR2: SEHNR, FQNEAQ (reference sequence). The CDR3 sequence is 16 residues long. The CDR3, as DNA: TGTGCCAGCAGCTTAGACGGGGACAGGGGAGTCTATGGCTACACCTTC. Its protein is CASSLDGDRGVYGYTF.

The chain joins TRBV4-2 to TRBJ1-5, with D tentatively TRBD1 (5 bases). Germline lookup yields CDR1 LGHNA and CDR2 YNFKEQ. Trimming pared 0 bases from V and 1 base from J, leaving 7 bases between. The length of the CDR3 is 15 residues. The CDR3 nucleotides are TGTGCCAGCAGCCAAGACAGGGCCAGCAATCAGCCCCAGCATTTT. It encodes CASSQDRASNQPQHF.

Of note for this clone: Within the sample, other DNA sequences also encode this same CDR3. The chain uses TRBV7-3 and TRBJ2-2; 11 positions match TRBD2. This CDR3 region has 16 residues. The V segment lost 4 bases and the J segment 2 bases; nucleotides outside the gene matches: 3. Germline loops: CDR1 SGHTA, CDR2 FQGTGA. DNA for the CDR3: TGTGCCAGCAGCTCTAGCGGGGGGCCCAACACCGGGGAGCTGTTTTTT. Residues: CASSSSGGPNTGELFF.

The chain uses TRBV11-2 and TRBJ2-1; D not certain. V lost 5 bases and J lost 8, with 16 bases in between. This CDR3 contains 14 residues. Germline values: CDR1 SGHAT, CDR2 FQNNGV. The CDR3 loop is CASSPYYSRDEQFF. The CDR3, as DNA: TGTGCCAGCAGCCCCTATTACAGCCGCGATGAGCAGTTCTTC.

The V gene is TRBV7-9, the J gene TRBJ1-4; D unclear. CDR3 size: 16 residues. Per the germline V gene, CDR1 is SEHNR and CDR2 is FQNEAQ (reference sequence). Trimming took 5 bases from V and 4 from J, leaving 17 bases between them. The DNA of the CDR3 is TGTGCCAGCAGCCCGCTCGGGGATTTGATTAATGAAAAACTGTTTTTT. Amino acids: CASSPLGDLINEKLFF.

This clone has only a few counts. The V and J genes are TRBV28 and TRBJ1-2; the D is unclear. This CDR3 region has 14 residues. V lost 4 bases to trimming and J lost 2 bases, with 11 bases between them. Germline CDR1 MDHEN, CDR2 SYDVKM. Written as DNA, the CDR3 is TGTGCCAGCAGTTCATCTCCTATCAACTATGGCTACACCTTC. Translation gives CASSSSPINYGYTF.

This clone showed up just once. V and J are TRBV27 and TRBJ2-7; possible D gene TRBD1, 6 bases. Trimming took 2 bases from V and 4 from J, leaving 12 bases between them. This CDR3 region has 14 residues. Germline CDR1 and CDR2: MNHEY and SMNVEV (reference sequence). The CDR3 sequence: CASSLSGGGYEQYF. DNA of the CDR3: TGTGCCAGCAGTTTAAGTGGGGGCGGGTACGAGCAGTACTTC.

The chain joins TRBV28 to TRBJ1-5; maybe TRBD1 (6 bases). CDR3 length: 16 residues. In germline, CDR1 is MDHEN, CDR2 SYDVKM. Trimming cost V 7 bases and J 5 bases, with 21 bases left between them. This CDR3 is CASTNMDRTVHQPQHF. For the CDR3, the DNA is TGTGCCAGCACCAACATGGACCGGACAGTACATCAGCCCCAGCATTTT. The full variable domain, in which reference TRBV28 and TRBJ1-5 provide the parts outside the CDR3, is DVKVTQSSRYLVKRTGEKVFLECVQDMDHENMFWYRQDPGLGLRLIYFSYDVKMKEKGDIPEGYSVSREKKERFSLILESASTNQTSMYLCASTNMDRTVHQPQHFGDGTRLSIL.

V is TRBV5-6 and J is TRBJ1-6; TRBD1 is a possible D gene (5 bases). The CDR3 runs 15 residues. Germline V gene data show CDR1 as SGHDT and CDR2 as YYEEEE. The V end was cut by 2 bases, the J end by 0 bases, with 6 bases between. DNA for the CDR3: TGTGCCAGCAGCTTTGACAGCTCCTATAATTCACCCCTCCACTTT. Its protein product is CASSFDSSYNSPLHF. Full variable domain (outside the CDR3, taken from reference TRBV5-6 and TRBJ1-6): DAGVTQSPTHLIKTRGQQVTLRCSPKSGHDTVSWYQQALGQGPQFIFQYYEEEERQRGNFPDRFSGHQFPNYSSELNVNALLLGDSALYLCASSFDSSYNSPLHFGNGTRLTVT.

This chain connects TRBV10-3 to TRBJ1-2; D not certain. CDR1 ENHRY and CDR2 SYGVKD come from the germline V gene. The CDR3 is 10 residues long. With 10 bases removed from V and 6 bases from J, the gap between germline ends came to 9 bases. As DNA, the CDR3 is TGTGCCACCCGGTCTAATGGCTACACCTTC. It codes for CATRSNGYTF.

V gene TRBV27 combines with J gene TRBJ2-1, with 8 nucleotides matching TRBD1. Germline V gene lookup returns CDR1 MNHEY and CDR2 SMNVEV (reference sequence). Unmatched junction bases numbered 4, after V lost 2 bases and J lost 4 bases. This CDR3 has 15 residues. The CDR3 coding sequence is TGTGCCAGCAGTTTAGACAGGGGCACTTACAATGAGCAGTTCTTC. Translating it yields CASSLDRGTYNEQFF.

This chain links TRBV18 with TRBJ2-1, with 11 bases fitting TRBD2. The CDR3 is 15 residues long. Germline loops: CDR1 KGHSH, CDR2 LQKENI. Trimming removed 4 bases from V and 5 bases from J; junction bases left unmatched: 4. In DNA, the CDR3 is TGTGCCAGCTCACGTAGCGGGGGGGCCCACAATGAGCAGTTCTTC. Translating gives CASSRSGGAHNEQFF.